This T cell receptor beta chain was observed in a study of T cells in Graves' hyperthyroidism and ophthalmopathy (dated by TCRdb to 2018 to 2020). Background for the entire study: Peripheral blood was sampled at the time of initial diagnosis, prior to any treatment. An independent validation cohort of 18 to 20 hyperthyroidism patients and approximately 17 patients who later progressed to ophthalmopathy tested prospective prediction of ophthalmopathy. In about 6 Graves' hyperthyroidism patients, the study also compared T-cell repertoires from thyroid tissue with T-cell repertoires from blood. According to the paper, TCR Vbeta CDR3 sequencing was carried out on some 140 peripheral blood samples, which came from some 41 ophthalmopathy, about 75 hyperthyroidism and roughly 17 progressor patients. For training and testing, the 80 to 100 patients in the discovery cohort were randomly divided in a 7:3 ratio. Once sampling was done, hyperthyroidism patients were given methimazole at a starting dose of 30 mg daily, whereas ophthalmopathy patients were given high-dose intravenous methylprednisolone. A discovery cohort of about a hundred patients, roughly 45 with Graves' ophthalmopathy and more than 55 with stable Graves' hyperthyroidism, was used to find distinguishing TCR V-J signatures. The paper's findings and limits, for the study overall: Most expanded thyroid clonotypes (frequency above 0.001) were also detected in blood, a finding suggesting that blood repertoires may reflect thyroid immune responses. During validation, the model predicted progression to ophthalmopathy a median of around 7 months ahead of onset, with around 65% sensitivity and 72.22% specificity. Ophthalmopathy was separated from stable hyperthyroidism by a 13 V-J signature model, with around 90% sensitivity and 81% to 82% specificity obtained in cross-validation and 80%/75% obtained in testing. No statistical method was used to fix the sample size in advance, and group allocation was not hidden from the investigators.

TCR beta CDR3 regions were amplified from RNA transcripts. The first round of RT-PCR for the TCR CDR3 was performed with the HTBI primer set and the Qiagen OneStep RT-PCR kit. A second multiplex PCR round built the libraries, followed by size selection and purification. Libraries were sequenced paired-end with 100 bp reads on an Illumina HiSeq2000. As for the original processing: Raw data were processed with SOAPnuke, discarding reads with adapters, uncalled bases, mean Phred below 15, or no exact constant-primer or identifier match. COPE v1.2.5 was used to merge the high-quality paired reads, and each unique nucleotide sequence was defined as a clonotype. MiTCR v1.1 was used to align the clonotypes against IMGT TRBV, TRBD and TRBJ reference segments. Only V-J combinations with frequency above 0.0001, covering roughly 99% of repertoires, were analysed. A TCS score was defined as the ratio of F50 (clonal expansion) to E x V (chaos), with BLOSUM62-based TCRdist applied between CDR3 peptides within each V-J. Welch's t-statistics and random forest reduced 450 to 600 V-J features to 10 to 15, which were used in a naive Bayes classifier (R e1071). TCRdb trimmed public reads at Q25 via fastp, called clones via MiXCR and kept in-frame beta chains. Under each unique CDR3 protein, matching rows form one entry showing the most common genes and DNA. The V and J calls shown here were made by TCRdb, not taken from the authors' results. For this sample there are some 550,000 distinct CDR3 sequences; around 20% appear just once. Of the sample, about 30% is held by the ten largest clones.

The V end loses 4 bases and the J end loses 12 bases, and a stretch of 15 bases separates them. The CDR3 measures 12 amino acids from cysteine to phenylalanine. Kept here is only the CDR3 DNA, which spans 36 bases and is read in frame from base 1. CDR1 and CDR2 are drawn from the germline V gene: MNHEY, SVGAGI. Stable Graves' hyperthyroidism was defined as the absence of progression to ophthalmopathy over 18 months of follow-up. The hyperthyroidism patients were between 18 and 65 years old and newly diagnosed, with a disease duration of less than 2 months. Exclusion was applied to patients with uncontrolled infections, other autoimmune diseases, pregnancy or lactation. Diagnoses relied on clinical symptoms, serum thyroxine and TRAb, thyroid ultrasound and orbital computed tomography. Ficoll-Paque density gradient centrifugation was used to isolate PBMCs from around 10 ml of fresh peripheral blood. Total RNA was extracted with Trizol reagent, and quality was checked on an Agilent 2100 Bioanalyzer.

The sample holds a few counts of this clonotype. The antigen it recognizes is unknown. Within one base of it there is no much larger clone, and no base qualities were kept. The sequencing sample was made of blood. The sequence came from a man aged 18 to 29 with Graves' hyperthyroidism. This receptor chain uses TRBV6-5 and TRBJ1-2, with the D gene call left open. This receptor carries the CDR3 CASSFGSRANTF. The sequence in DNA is TGTGCCAGCAGTTTTGGTTCTAGGGCAAACACCTTC.